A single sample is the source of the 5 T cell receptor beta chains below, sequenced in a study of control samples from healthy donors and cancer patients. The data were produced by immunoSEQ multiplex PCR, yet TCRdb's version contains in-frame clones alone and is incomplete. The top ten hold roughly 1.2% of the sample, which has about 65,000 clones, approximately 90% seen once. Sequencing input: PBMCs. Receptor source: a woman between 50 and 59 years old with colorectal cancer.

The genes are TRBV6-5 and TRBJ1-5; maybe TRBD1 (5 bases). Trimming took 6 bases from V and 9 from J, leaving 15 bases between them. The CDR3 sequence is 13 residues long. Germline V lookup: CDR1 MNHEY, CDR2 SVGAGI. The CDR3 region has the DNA TGTGCCAGCAGGGTCCTTCAGAGGGGGCCCCAGCATTTT. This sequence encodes CASRVLQRGPQHF.

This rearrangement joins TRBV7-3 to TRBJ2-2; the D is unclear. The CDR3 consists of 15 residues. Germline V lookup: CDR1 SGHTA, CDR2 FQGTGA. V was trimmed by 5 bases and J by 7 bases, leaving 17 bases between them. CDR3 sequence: CASSAPGGYDGELFF. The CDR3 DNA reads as TGTGCCAGCAGCGCGCCAGGTGGTTACGACGGGGAGCTGTTTTTT.

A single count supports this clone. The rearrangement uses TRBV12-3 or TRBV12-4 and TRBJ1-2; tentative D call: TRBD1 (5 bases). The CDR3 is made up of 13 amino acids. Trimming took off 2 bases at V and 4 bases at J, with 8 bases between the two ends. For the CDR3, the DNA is TGTGCCAGCAGTTTAAGACAGAGCTATGGCTACACCTTC. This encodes CASSLRQSYGYTF.

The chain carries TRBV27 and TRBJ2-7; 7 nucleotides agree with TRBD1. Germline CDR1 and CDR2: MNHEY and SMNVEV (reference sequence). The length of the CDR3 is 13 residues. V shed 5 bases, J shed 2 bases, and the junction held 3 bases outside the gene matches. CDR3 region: CASSLRGPYEQYF. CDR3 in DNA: TGTGCCAGCAGTCTGAGGGGGCCCTACGAGCAGTACTTC.

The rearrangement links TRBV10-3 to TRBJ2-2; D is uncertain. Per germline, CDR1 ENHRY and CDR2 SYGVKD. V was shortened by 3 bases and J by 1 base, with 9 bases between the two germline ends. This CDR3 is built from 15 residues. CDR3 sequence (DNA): TGTGCCATCAGTGATGCCGGCCTGAACACCGGGGAGCTGTTTTTT. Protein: CAISDAGLNTGELFF.